The 31 T cell receptor beta chains below were found in one sample sequenced in a study of PD-1 blockade in classical Hodgkin lymphoma (dated by TCRdb to 2018 to 2020). The time point tag for this specimen amounts to: cycle 4 day 1 (C4D1), after six to seven weeks of nivolumab. All trial patients had relapsed after autologous stem cell transplantation, with cohorts A, B and C differing in prior brentuximab vedotin exposure. CD8+ T cells were purified from thawed PBMCs by magnetic negative selection with a Miltenyi CD8+ T cell isolation kit. Library preparation was by the immunoSEQ multiplex PCR assay. As stored in TCRdb, this immuneACCESS dataset retains in-frame rearrangements with V and J assigned. A fraction of the clones does not appear; measured against another copy, unresolved V genes explain less than half of the discrepancy, and the remainder lacks a known reason. The sample table records approximately 10,000 clones; around 84% of these occur just once. Approximately 33% of the sample belongs to the ten largest clones.

Sequenced material: CD8+ T cells from blood, taken before the fourth cycle of nivolumab. The receptors were sampled from a human donor with classical Hodgkin lymphoma. The donor label of this sample is uncertain.

V is TRBV5-1 and J is TRBJ1-1, with D perhaps TRBD1 (5 bases). CDR1 and CDR2 from the germline V gene are SGHRS and YFSETQ. The CDR3 sequence is 14 residues long. Between the trimmed V and J ends, which lost 5 bases and 1 base, there was a span of 12 bases. CDR3 sequence reads: CASSPGFRNTEAFF. The CDR3, as DNA: TGCGCCAGCAGTCCAGGGTTCAGGAACACTGAAGCTTTCTTT.

This clone was seen just once. V usage is TRBV19 and J usage is TRBJ2-7; tentative D call: TRBD2 (6 bases). CDR3 length: 15 residues. Trimming took off 3 bases at V and 5 bases at J, with 17 bases between the two ends. CDR1 LNHDA and CDR2 SQIVND come from the germline V gene (reference sequence). CDR3 DNA: TGTGCCAGTAGTATCGTGGCGGGATCCGTTAACGAGCAGTACTTC. Residues: CASSIVAGSVNEQYF.

In its sample, this clone was seen a few times. J is TRBJ1-5 and V is TRBV4-1; D gene ambiguous. The CDR3 is made up of 13 amino acids. Germline CDR1 and CDR2: MGHRA and YSYEKL. V was shortened by 4 bases and J by 3 bases, with 7 bases between the two germline ends. In nucleotides, the CDR3 is TGCGCCAGCAGCCTAGATAACAATCAGCCCCAGCATTTT. It codes for CASSLDNNQPQHF.

The DNA for the CDR3 is TGTGCCAGCAGTCCCAACGCGGGACGGAATCCCTACGAGCAGTACTTC. Amino acids: CASSPNAGRNPYEQYF. The chain recombines TRBV7-6 with TRBJ2-7; possible D gene TRBD2, 6 bases. CDR1 and CDR2 from the germline V gene are SGHVS and FNYEAQ. Trimming took 6 bases from V and 2 from J, leaving 20 bases between them. The CDR3 length is 16 residues.

This clone was seen just once. The chain joins TRBV2 to TRBJ1-5, with 8 bases identical to TRBD1. The CDR3 totals 19 residues. Germline CDR1 and CDR2: SNHLY and FYNNEI. The V segment lost 5 bases and the J segment 1 base; nucleotides outside the gene matches: 16. The CDR3 DNA is TGTGCCAGCAGTCCTCTACTCGGACAGGGTGAAGCGAGCAATCAGCCCCAGCATTTT. Its protein product is CASSPLLGQGEASNQPQHF.

The chain combines TRBV29-1 with TRBJ2-7, with D perhaps matching TRBD1 (6 bases). Deletions cut 5 bases from V and 0 bases from J, with 11 bases between. The length of the CDR3 is 13 residues. Germline V gene lookup returns CDR1 SQVTM and CDR2 ANQGSEA. CDR3 residues: CSVLGGNSYEQYF. The CDR3 DNA sequence: TGCAGCGTTTTAGGGGGAAACTCCTACGAGCAGTACTTC.

The CDR3 loop is CASSRDRGGYEQYF. Here the CDR3 DNA reads TGTGCCAGCAGCCGGGACAGGGGAGGCTACGAGCAGTACTTC. The gene calls are TRBV27 and TRBJ2-7, with 10 bases matching TRBD1. Germline CDR1 MNHEY, CDR2 SMNVEV (reference sequence). V was pared by 6 bases and J by 3 bases, with 5 bases of the junction left unmatched. This CDR3 spans 14 amino acids.

The chain links TRBV5-4 to TRBJ2-3; no definite D call. Germline V lookup: CDR1 SGHNT, CDR2 YYREEE (reference sequence). The CDR3 contains 14 residues. V was clipped by 0 bases and J by 1 base, with 6 bases between them. DNA of the CDR3: TGTGCCAGCAGCTTGGAATTCGGCACAGATACGCAGTATTTT. Protein: CASSLEFGTDTQYF.

The gene calls are TRBV5-4 and TRBJ1-2; 8 positions agree with TRBD1. The CDR3 length is 15 residues. V lost 5 bases, J lost 4 bases, and 10 bases stayed unmatched. Germline CDR1 and CDR2: SGHNT and YYREEE (reference sequence). CDR3 amino acids: CASSSSGGVSYGYTF. The CDR3 DNA reads as TGTGCCAGCAGTTCTTCAGGGGGCGTCTCCTATGGCTACACCTTC.

The rearrangement uses TRBV9 and TRBJ2-5; maybe TRBD2 (6 bases). The CDR3 is 16 residues long. CDR1 SGDLS and CDR2 YYNGEE come from the germline V gene. With 3 bases removed from V and 1 base from J, the gap between germline ends came to 16 bases. This CDR3 reads CASSGGEVSFQETQYF. For the CDR3, the DNA is TGTGCCAGCAGCGGGGGGGAGGTGTCGTTCCAAGAGACCCAGTACTTC.

The V and J genes are TRBV15 and TRBJ1-1; D may be TRBD1 (6 bases). This CDR3 has 17 amino acids. The germline CDR1 and CDR2 sequences are LNHNV and YYDKDF (reference sequence). Trimming stripped 0 bases from V and 1 base from J, with 15 bases between. The CDR3 protein is CATSRDAFGTSNTEAFF. The CDR3 DNA follows: TGTGCCACCAGCAGAGATGCCTTCGGGACATCGAACACTGAAGCTTTCTTT.

The genes are TRBV7-9 and TRBJ2-3, with D possibly matching TRBD1 (6 bases). Trimming stripped 2 bases from V and 2 bases from J, with 20 bases between. Germline V CDR1 and CDR2: SEHNR, FQNEAQ (reference sequence). The CDR3 length is 18 residues. CDR3 nucleotide sequence: TGTGCCAGCAGCTTACCCTCCGGGACACGAATTTCCACAGATACGCAGTATTTT. Protein: CASSLPSGTRISTDTQYF.

The chain combines TRBV4-3 with TRBJ1-5; no reliable D call. Germline CDR1 LGHNA, CDR2 YSLEER. Trimming took off 0 bases at V and 6 bases at J, with 9 bases between the two ends. CDR3 length: 14 residues. CDR3 loop: CASSQEERSQPQHF. The CDR3 DNA sequence: TGCGCCAGCAGCCAAGAGGAAAGGAGTCAGCCCCAGCATTTT.

The chain recombines TRBV6-5 with TRBJ2-7, with TRBD2 identical over 7 bases. CDR1 is MNHEY, CDR2 SVGAGI, per germline. This CDR3 is built from 13 residues. V lost 2 bases and J lost 6; bases outside the gene matches: 4. CDR3 nucleotide sequence: TGTGCCAGCAGTTACGGGGGGGGTCTCGAGCAGTACTTC. It encodes CASSYGGGLEQYF.

The CDR3 protein is CASRIGGGYTF. Written as DNA, the CDR3 is TGTGCCAGTAGAATCGGGGGTGGCTACACCTTC. The gene calls are TRBV19 and TRBJ1-2; possibly TRBD1 for D (5 bases). This CDR3 has 11 residues. Trimming took 6 bases from V and 7 from J, leaving 9 bases between them. Germline assignment: CDR1 LNHDA and CDR2 SQIVND (reference sequence).

The gene calls are TRBV19 and TRBJ1-2; 10 bases are shared with TRBD1. The CDR3 loop spans 15 amino acids. V lost 3 bases, J lost 7 bases, and 8 bases stayed unmatched. The germline V gene encodes CDR1 LNHDA and CDR2 SQIVND (reference sequence). CDR3 protein: CASSIVGTGESGYTF. Here the CDR3 DNA reads TGTGCCAGTAGTATCGTGGGGACAGGGGAGAGTGGCTACACCTTC. Full variable domain (remainder filled in from reference TRBV19 and TRBJ1-2): DGGITQSPKYLFRKEGQNVTLSCEQNLNHDAMYWYRQDPGQGLRLIYYSQIVNDFQKGDIAEGYSVSREKKESFPLTVTSAQKNPTAFYLCASSIVGTGESGYTFGSGTRLTVV.

This rearrangement joins TRBV29-1 to TRBJ2-1, with 12 bases fitting TRBD2. The CDR3 consists of 17 residues. The V gene's germline CDR1 is SQVTM and CDR2 ANQGSEA. V was clipped by 5 bases and J by 5 bases; unmatched bases: 13. The CDR3 loop is CSVIVIRLAGAHNEQFF. The CDR3 region has the DNA TGCAGCGTTATAGTCATCCGACTAGCGGGAGCCCACAATGAGCAGTTCTTC.

The chain links TRBV6-5 to TRBJ2-3; TRBD1 agrees at 7 bases. The V gene's germline CDR1 is MNHEY and CDR2 SVGAGI. CDR3 length: 15 amino acids. Trimming removed 5 bases from V and 2 bases from J; junction bases left unmatched: 7. The CDR3 here is CASSPTTGATDTQYF. In DNA, the CDR3 is TGTGCCAGCAGTCCGACCACAGGGGCCACAGATACGCAGTATTTT.

V and J are TRBV2 and TRBJ2-2; weak D call: TRBD2 (5 bases). Trimming cost V 3 bases and J 6 bases, with 14 bases left between them. This CDR3 is 15 amino acids long. Looked up from germline, CDR1 is SNHLY and CDR2 is FYNNEI. Written as DNA, the CDR3 is TGTGCCAGCAGTGATTGGAGGAATAGCGCCGGGGAGCTGTTTTTT. Translated: CASSDWRNSAGELFF.

This clone was observed a few times. The chain links TRBV6-1 to TRBJ1-1; D ambiguous. V lost 4 bases to trimming and J lost 5 bases, with 11 bases between them. Germline lookup yields CDR1 MNHNS and CDR2 SASEGT. The CDR3 contains 13 residues. The CDR3 sequence is CASSGGSGTEAFF. CDR3 sequence (DNA): TGTGCCAGCAGTGGGGGATCGGGAACTGAAGCTTTCTTT.

The V gene is TRBV6-4, the J gene TRBJ2-3; D call uncertain. Germline assignment: CDR1 MRHNA and CDR2 SNTAGT. V was clipped by 4 bases and J by 0 bases, with 14 bases between them. This CDR3 comprises 16 residues. The CDR3, as DNA: TGTGCCAGCAGTGTCAACACAGACTCTAGCACAGATACGCAGTATTTT. This sequence encodes CASSVNTDSSTDTQYF.

The chain joins TRBV29-1 to TRBJ2-1; 9 bases are a match to TRBD2. Germline CDR1 SQVTM, CDR2 ANQGSEA. The J segment lost 4 bases and the V segment lost 7 bases, leaving 8 bases of the junction unmatched. The CDR3 runs to 14 residues. The CDR3 DNA follows: TGCAGCGCTCCGACTAGCGGCCCGTACAATGAGCAGTTCTTC. It encodes CSAPTSGPYNEQFF.

This clone has a single count. The rearrangement joins TRBV2 to TRBJ2-7; D uncertain. V was trimmed by 7 bases and J by 1 base, leaving 11 bases between them. The CDR3 extends over 13 amino acids. Germline V CDR1 and CDR2: SNHLY, FYNNEI. CDR3 DNA: TGTGCCAGCACCGACACTTTGTCCTACGAGCAGTACTTC. Protein product: CASTDTLSYEQYF.

For the CDR3, the DNA is TGTGCCATCCGATTCGAAACTCGGGTGGCCCCGTGGAGCTATGGCTACACCTTC. It translates to CAIRFETRVAPWSYGYTF. The chain joins TRBV5-8 to TRBJ1-2; D is uncertain. CDR3 length: 18 amino acids. Germline V gives CDR1 SGHTS, CDR2 YDEGEE. Trimming took off 9 bases at V and 4 bases at J, with 31 bases between the two ends.

V is TRBV6-5 and J is TRBJ2-7; 9 nucleotides agree with TRBD2. Germline-derived CDR1 and CDR2 are MNHEY and SVGAGI. Germline trimming cut 0 bases from V and 3 bases from J; bases unmatched to any gene: 6. The CDR3 has 16 amino acids. This CDR3 is CASSYSASGTDYEQYF. In DNA, the CDR3 is TGTGCCAGCAGTTACTCAGCTAGCGGGACCGACTACGAGCAGTACTTC.

The chain couples TRBV13 to TRBJ2-7; 7 bases line up with TRBD1. This CDR3 has 14 residues. With 2 bases clipped from V and 3 bases from J, the junction kept 4 bases outside the gene matches. Germline values: CDR1 PRHDT, CDR2 FYEKMQ (reference sequence). The CDR3, as DNA: TGTGCCAGCAGCTTATCCGCAGGGGGCTACGAGCAGTACTTC. Translation gives CASSLSAGGYEQYF.

V gene TRBV27 combines with J gene TRBJ1-6, with TRBD1 as a possible D gene (5 bases). V was shortened by 1 base and J by 8 bases, with 6 bases between the two germline ends. Germline V gene data show CDR1 as MNHEY and CDR2 as SMNVEV (reference sequence). This CDR3 region has 13 residues. The DNA for the CDR3 is TGTGCCAGCAGTTTATTAGGGGATTCACCCCTCCACTTT. Translation: CASSLLGDSPLHF.

The rearrangement links TRBV11-3 to TRBJ2-2, with D unclear. Trimming took 1 base from V and 3 from J, leaving 6 bases between them. This CDR3 has 14 amino acids. Germline lookup yields CDR1 SGHNT and CDR2 YENEEA. The CDR3 coding sequence is TGTGCCAGCAGCTTAGGGACGTACACCGGGGAGCTGTTTTTT. It specifies CASSLGTYTGELFF.

The chain carries TRBV19 and TRBJ2-1; 11 bases line up with TRBD2. The CDR3 loop spans 15 amino acids. Germline V gene data show CDR1 as LNHDA and CDR2 as SQIVND (reference sequence). V shed 5 bases and J 7 bases; nucleotides not matched to a gene: 7. The CDR3 sequence is CASSLSGRGVNEQFF. CDR3 sequence (DNA): TGTGCCAGTAGTCTTAGCGGGAGGGGCGTGAATGAGCAGTTCTTC. The whole variable domain, filled in from reference TRBV19 and TRBJ2-1, reads DGGITQSPKYLFRKEGQNVTLSCEQNLNHDAMYWYRQDPGQGLRLIYYSQIVNDFQKGDIAEGYSVSREKKESFPLTVTSAQKNPTAFYLCASSLSGRGVNEQFFGPGTRLTVL.

The CDR3 loop reads CASSPPGRGETQYF. CDR3 DNA sequence: TGTGCCAGCTCACCACCAGGGAGAGGGGAGACCCAGTACTTC. This chain links TRBV18 with TRBJ2-5; D perhaps matches TRBD2 (5 bases). Per germline, CDR1 KGHSH and CDR2 LQKENI. The CDR3 sequence is 14 residues long. V lost 0 bases and J lost 5, with 10 bases in between.

This rearrangement joins TRBV11-2 to TRBJ2-1; D is possibly TRBD2 (6 bases). CDR3 length: 16 residues. Germline values: CDR1 SGHAT, CDR2 FQNNGV. V dropped 5 bases and J dropped 2 bases, with 16 bases sitting between them. CDR3 amino acids: CASSPGSGAPYNEQFF. CDR3 nucleotide sequence: TGTGCCAGCAGCCCGGGTAGCGGAGCGCCCTACAATGAGCAGTTCTTC.